What follows are 9 T cell receptor beta chains derived from one specimen sequenced in a study of T cells after yellow fever vaccination. MiXCR was run by TCRdb on the 5' RACE reads, yielding one entry per CDR3 protein. The sample records under 500,000 distinct CDR3 sequences, around 20% being singletons. This material consisted of PBMCs, taken before the yellow fever booster vaccination. Receptors originate from a man aged 18-30 years who received the YFV17D yellow fever vaccine.

This clonotype was seen more than once but under ten times. The chain joins TRBV12-3 or TRBV12-4 to TRBJ2-5; D gene ambiguous. There are 15 residues in the CDR3. V shed 6 bases and J shed 4 bases, with 18 bases lying between them. CDR3 residues: CASSLGRGARETQYF. Written as DNA, the CDR3 is TGTGCCAGCAGCTTGGGTCGAGGAGCGCGAGAGACCCAGTACTTC.

This chain uses TRBV11-2 with TRBJ1-6, with unresolved D. Germline CDR1 reads SGHAT; CDR2 reads FQNNGV. The CDR3 extends over 12 amino acids. Deletions cut 2 bases from V and 8 bases from J, with 4 bases between. CDR3 nucleotides: TGTGCCAGCAGCTTAATGGATTCACCCCTCCACTTT. Translating it yields CASSLMDSPLHF.

This clonotype turned up a few times. The CDR3 nucleotides are TGTGCCAGCAGTTTATCCGGGGTTGCCAGGTCGTATGGCTACACCTTC. This gives the protein CASSLSGVARSYGYTF. The V and J genes are TRBV28 and TRBJ1-2; D call uncertain. CDR3 length: 16 amino acids. The V end was cut by 1 base, the J end by 5 bases, with 17 bases between. From germline, CDR1 is MDHEN and CDR2 SYDVKM.

V is TRBV4-2 and J is TRBJ2-1; no clear D gene. V was pared by 4 bases and J by 3 bases, with 10 bases between. CDR1 and CDR2 (germline): LGHNA, YNFKEQ. This CDR3 contains 14 residues. The CDR3 loop reads CASSRPDGYNEQFF. CDR3 sequence (DNA): TGTGCCAGCAGCCGGCCGGACGGCTACAATGAGCAGTTCTTC.

This clonotype has more than one count but fewer than ten. The V and J genes are TRBV20-1 and TRBJ2-2; no reliable D call. V lost 4 bases to trimming and J lost 0 bases, with 12 bases between them. Germline values: CDR1 DFQATT, CDR2 SNEGSKA (reference sequence). The CDR3 spans 15 residues. The CDR3 DNA sequence: TGCAGTGCTAATCGAGCTGTGACGAACACCGGGGAGCTGTTTTTT. It yields the protein CSANRAVTNTGELFF.

The chain uses TRBV7-9 and TRBJ2-5; 7 bases align to TRBD2. This CDR3 is 15 amino acids long. Germline V gene sequence: CDR1 SEHNR, CDR2 FQNEAQ (reference sequence). V lost 1 base to trimming and J lost 3 bases; unmatched junction nucleotides: 5. CDR3 DNA sequence: TGTGCCAGCAGCTTAGTTTCGGGGGGAGAAGAGACCCAGTACTTC. Translation: CASSLVSGGEETQYF.

In DNA, the CDR3 is TGTGCCAGCAGTTTCGGGGGGACCTCCTACAATGAGCAGTTCTTC. Amino acids: CASSFGGTSYNEQFF. The chain has TRBV27 and TRBJ2-1; 7 nucleotides agree with TRBD2. Germline V gives CDR1 MNHEY, CDR2 SMNVEV (reference sequence). V lost 3 bases and J lost 0; bases outside the gene matches: 2. The CDR3 totals 15 residues.

The chain couples TRBV7-2 to TRBJ1-2, with D possibly TRBD1 on 5 matching bases. This CDR3 region has 14 residues. From germline, CDR1 is SGHTA and CDR2 FQGNSA. Trimming removed 4 bases from V and 3 bases from J, with 12 bases in between. CDR3 residues: CASSSGTADYGYTF. DNA of the CDR3: TGTGCCAGCAGCTCCGGGACCGCCGACTATGGCTACACCTTC.

The V call is TRBV20-1, the J call TRBJ2-1; D unclear. Germline V gene data show CDR1 as DFQATT and CDR2 as SNEGSKA (reference sequence). With 0 bases removed from V and 9 bases from J, the gap between germline ends came to 24 bases. The CDR3 covers 17 residues. CDR3 region: CSAREEPRTIGWGEQFF. The DNA of the CDR3 is TGCAGTGCTAGAGAGGAACCTCGTACCATCGGGTGGGGTGAGCAGTTCTTC.